One and the same sample provided the 17 T cell receptor beta chains below, sequenced in a study of identical twins. In TCRdb, the 5' RACE reads were re-called with MiXCR into one record per CDR3 protein. The top ten hold about 12% of the sample, which has 600,000 to 850,000 distinct CDR3 sequences, about 20% seen once. The data were also submitted as part of a second study, on T cells expressing NK-cell markers.

Sequencing input: PBMCs. These receptors came from a woman under 30 in good health.

This clonotype was counted only a few times. CDR3 protein: CASRLQGGIWNTEAFF. The CDR3 DNA reads TGTGCCAGCAGGCTACAGGGAGGTATTTGGAACACTGAAGCTTTCTTT. The chain has TRBV3-1 and TRBJ1-1, with a weak D call TRBD1 (6 bases). The germline V and J ends were trimmed by 6 bases and 1 base, with 18 bases remaining between them. Germline V lookup: CDR1 LGHDT, CDR2 YNNKEL (reference sequence). The CDR3 sequence is 16 residues long.

The chain joins TRBV20-1 to TRBJ2-5, with 9 bases aligning to TRBD2. Germline V lookup: CDR1 DFQATT, CDR2 SNEGSKA (reference sequence). This CDR3 is 16 amino acids long. The V gene end was trimmed by 1 base and the J gene end by 4 bases; junction bases not matched to a gene: 10. The CDR3 loop reads CSARGQGLAKIETQYF. DNA of the CDR3: TGCAGTGCTAGAGGGCAGGGACTAGCTAAAATAGAGACCCAGTACTTC.

This sequence joins TRBV7-9 and TRBJ2-2; TRBD1 agrees at 7 bases. The junction had 13 bases not matched to a gene; V was cut back by 5 bases and J by 10 bases. Germline CDR1 and CDR2: SEHNR and FQNEAQ (reference sequence). This CDR3 comprises 15 residues. The CDR3 region has the DNA TGTGCCAGCAGCCGGACGACGGGACAGCGGAAGGAGCTGTTTTTT. As protein: CASSRTTGQRKELFF. The complete variable domain, with remaining parts taken from reference TRBV7-9 and TRBJ2-2, reads DTGVSQNPRHKITKRGQNVTFRCDPISEHNRLYWYRQTLGQGPEFLTYFQNEAQLEKSRLLSDRFSAERPKGSFSTLEIQRTEQGDSAMYLCASSRTTGQRKELFFGEGSRLTVL.

This clonotype showed up just a few times. The chain has TRBV12-3 or TRBV12-4 and TRBJ2-1; D is perhaps TRBD2 (5 bases). The CDR3 sequence is 14 residues long. V dropped 8 bases and J dropped 0 bases, with 11 bases sitting between them. CDR3 in amino acids: CASGSWTSYNEQFF. CDR3 DNA: TGTGCCAGCGGGAGTTGGACCTCCTACAATGAGCAGTTCTTC.

In its sample, this clonotype was seen a few times. The chain uses TRBV20-1 and TRBJ1-5; D is possibly TRBD1 (5 bases). Germline V lookup: CDR1 DFQATT, CDR2 SNEGSKA (reference sequence). The CDR3 length is 14 residues. V was cut by 1 base and J by 3 bases, with 10 bases left in between. DNA of the CDR3: TGCAGTGCTAGAGGGGGCCCGCCCAATCAGCCCCAGCATTTT. Amino acid sequence: CSARGGPPNQPQHF.

The V and J genes are TRBV5-1 and TRBJ2-1; D may be TRBD2 (5 bases). The CDR3 spans 14 residues. The germline V gene has CDR1 SGHRS and CDR2 YFSETQ. The germline V and J ends were trimmed by 4 bases and 7 bases, with 15 bases remaining between them. For the CDR3, the DNA is TGCGCCAGCAGCCGGACCCCCGGGATAAATGAGCAGTTCTTC. Amino acid sequence: CASSRTPGINEQFF. Based on the CDR3 plus reference TRBV5-1 and TRBJ2-1, the full variable domain is KAGVTQTPRYLIKTRGQQVTLSCSPISGHRSVSWYQQTPGQGLQFLFEYFSETQRNKGNFPGRFSGRQFSNSRSEMNVSTLELGDSALYLCASSRTPGINEQFFGPGTRLTVL.

The rearrangement uses TRBV7-8 and TRBJ2-1, with 13 positions matching TRBD2. The V and J ends lost 4 bases and 9 bases, in that order; junction bases with no gene match: 15. The germline V gene encodes CDR1 SGHVS and CDR2 FQNEAQ. CDR3 length equals 18 residues. The CDR3 DNA reads TGTGCCAGCAGCTCTCGGACTAGCGGGAGAGCCTACGTTCGTGAGCAGTTCTTC. Translating gives CASSSRTSGRAYVREQFF.

The rearrangement uses TRBV6-2 or TRBV6-3 and TRBJ2-5; the D gene is possibly TRBD2 (6 bases). CDR3 length: 14 amino acids. Trimming pared 7 bases from V and 3 bases from J, leaving 15 bases between. In germline, CDR1 is MNHEY, CDR2 SVGEGT. CDR3 sequence reads: CASTRRGGEETQYF. CDR3 in DNA: TGTGCCAGCACCAGACGGGGCGGGGAAGAGACCCAGTACTTC.

This clonotype was seen only a few times. V and J are TRBV12-3 or TRBV12-4 and TRBJ1-2, with D uncertain. Trimming cost V 7 bases and J 7 bases, with 16 bases left between them. This CDR3 is 13 amino acids long. The CDR3 here is CASIPTARGGYTF. The CDR3, as DNA: TGTGCCAGCATTCCGACCGCGCGGGGTGGCTACACCTTC.

This clonotype was recorded many times. The genes are TRBV20-1 and TRBJ2-1, with 7 bases fitting TRBD1. Germline V gives CDR1 DFQATT, CDR2 SNEGSKA (reference sequence). The CDR3 loop spans 15 amino acids. The trim removed 6 bases at V and 15 bases at J, leaving 23 bases unmatched. CDR3 sequence reads: CSAKREGGESLGLFF. The DNA of the CDR3 is TGCAGTGCCAAAAGGGAAGGGGGCGAATCCCTAGGGCTGTTCTTC.

Here the CDR3 DNA reads TGCAGCGTTGATATAGGGAACTATGGCTACACCTTC. The encoded protein is CSVDIGNYGYTF. The chain combines TRBV29-1 with TRBJ1-2; D unclear. Germline-derived CDR1 and CDR2 are SQVTM and ANQGSEA. The CDR3 is 12 residues long. Trimming took 3 bases from V and 2 from J, leaving 7 bases between them.

The chain joins TRBV20-1 to TRBJ2-3, with TRBD1 matching 8 bases. The V and J ends lost 0 bases and 6 bases, in that order; junction bases with no gene match: 5. The CDR3 consists of 14 residues. Germline V gene lookup returns CDR1 DFQATT and CDR2 SNEGSKA (reference sequence). The DNA for the CDR3 is TGCAGTGCTAGAGATGCCCAGGGGGCTGATACGCAGTATTTT. This gives the protein CSARDAQGADTQYF.

The chain links TRBV7-9 to TRBJ2-7, with 12 bases fitting TRBD1. The CDR3 covers 15 residues. Trimming at V came to 5 bases and at J to 6 bases, leaving 8 bases not matched to a gene. The V gene's germline CDR1 is SEHNR and CDR2 FQNEAQ (reference sequence). Here the CDR3 DNA reads TGTGCCAGCAGCAACCCGGGACAGGGGGCAAGCGAGCAGTACTTC. It translates to CASSNPGQGASEQYF.

This clonotype has a handful of counts. J is TRBJ2-1 and V is TRBV29-1, with D possibly being TRBD2 (6 bases). Germline CDR1 reads SQVTM; CDR2 reads ANQGSEA. The ends were cut back, 5 bases at V and 10 bases at J, with 15 bases in the middle. The CDR3 loop spans 12 amino acids. The CDR3 DNA reads as TGCAGCGTTCGGCGGGACGGTGGGGAGCAGTTCTTC. Its translation is CSVRRDGGEQFF.

This clonotype was seen a handful of times. V gene TRBV6-1 combines with J gene TRBJ1-5; 8 nucleotides align to TRBD1. This CDR3 contains 14 residues. CDR1 MNHNS and CDR2 SASEGT come from the germline V gene. J was trimmed by 3 bases and V by 7 bases; bases with no gene match: 5. The CDR3 region is CASTRTGHNQPQHF. CDR3 coding DNA: TGTGCCAGCACCAGGACAGGGCACAATCAGCCCCAGCATTTT.

The chain combines TRBV24-1 with TRBJ2-1; 7 bases line up with TRBD2. The J segment lost 8 bases and the V segment lost 4 bases, leaving 7 bases of the junction unmatched. The CDR3 consists of 14 residues. The germline V gene has CDR1 KGHDR and CDR2 SFDVKD. The CDR3 DNA reads TGTGCCACCAGTGAGGCGGGAGCAGGCGATGAGCAGTTCTTC. It translates to CATSEAGAGDEQFF.

This chain uses TRBV20-1 with TRBJ2-1, with D perhaps matching TRBD2 (6 bases). Germline CDR1 and CDR2: DFQATT and SNEGSKA (reference sequence). The CDR3 runs 13 residues. CDR3 nucleotide sequence: TGCAGCCCGGAGCCCCAGGGAGGCTATGAGCAGTTCTTC. Amino acid sequence: CSPEPQGGYEQFF.